The next 17 T cell receptor beta chains were all read from a single sample in a study of blood T cells in healthy people across ages. Using a J-beta primer mix together with a sample-barcoded 5' primer, a second PCR was run for roughly 7 to 12 cycles. TCRdb processed the 5' RACE reads anew with MiXCR; each CDR3 protein has one entry. The sample records 700,000 or so distinct CDR3 sequences, around two fifths being singletons. Source material: blood. The receptors were sampled from a man older than 75 in good health.

This clonotype was seen a handful of times. The rearrangement uses TRBV2 and TRBJ2-5; 9 bases fit TRBD1. The CDR3 consists of 13 residues. Germline V gives CDR1 SNHLY, CDR2 FYNNEI. The V gene end was trimmed by 6 bases and the J gene end by 3 bases; junction bases not matched to a gene: 2. CDR3 region: CASSRTGEETQYF. The CDR3 DNA reads as TGTGCCAGCAGCCGGACAGGGGAAGAGACCCAGTACTTC.

The table lists this clonotype with a few counts. The V and J genes are TRBV12-3 or TRBV12-4 and TRBJ2-3; TRBD1 matches at 8 bases. The length of the CDR3 is 14 residues. V gave up 6 bases and J gave up 6 bases; unmatched junction bases: 8. The DNA of the CDR3 is TGTGCCAGCAGCATCCGGACAGGGCACGATACGCAGTATTTT. Translation gives CASSIRTGHDTQYF.

The rearrangement joins TRBV11-3 to TRBJ2-6, with a possible D match to TRBD2 (5 bases). This CDR3 contains 13 residues. In germline, CDR1 is SGHNT, CDR2 YENEEA. V was cut by 1 base and J by 11 bases, with 9 bases left in between. In nucleotides, the CDR3 is TGTGCCAGCAGCTTAGGACGGGGAGACGTCCTGACTTTC. Translation gives CASSLGRGDVLTF.

In its sample, this clonotype was seen many times. V usage is TRBV7-2 and J usage is TRBJ2-4; TRBD2 is a possible D gene (6 bases). The CDR3 covers 15 residues. Deletions cut 1 base from V and 1 base from J, with 8 bases between. Germline CDR1 reads SGHTA; CDR2 reads FQGNSA. The CDR3 coding sequence is TGTGCCAGCAGCTTAGGCCTAGCGGCCAAAAACATTCAGTACTTC. It encodes CASSLGLAAKNIQYF.

The sample holds a few counts of this clonotype. The chain combines TRBV15 with TRBJ2-1; perhaps TRBD2 as D (6 bases). The germline V gene encodes CDR1 LNHNV and CDR2 YYDKDF (reference sequence). Trimming took off 0 bases at V and 2 bases at J, with 11 bases between the two ends. The CDR3 is made up of 16 amino acids. CDR3 sequence: CATSRDGGNTYNEQFF. Written as DNA, the CDR3 is TGTGCCACCAGCAGAGATGGCGGGAACACCTACAATGAGCAGTTCTTC. Variable domain in full (rest from reference TRBV15 and TRBJ2-1): DAMVIQNPRYQVTQFGKPVTLSCSQTLNHNVMYWYQQKSSQAPKLLFHYYDKDFNNEADTPDNFQSRRPNTSFCFLDIRSPGLGDTAMYLCATSRDGGNTYNEQFFGPGTRLTVL.

This clonotype was picked up a small number of times. The chain links TRBV29-1 to TRBJ2-2; TRBD2 might be the D (5 bases). Germline V gene data show CDR1 as SQVTM and CDR2 as ANQGSEA. The CDR3 spans 14 residues. V gave up 5 bases and J gave up 1 base, with 11 bases separating them. The CDR3 is CSVKETKNTGELFF. In DNA form, the CDR3 reads TGCAGCGTTAAGGAGACTAAGAACACCGGGGAGCTGTTTTTT.

The chain links TRBV10-1 to TRBJ2-5; D remains ambiguous. CDR1 WNHNN and CDR2 SYGVQD come from the germline V gene (reference sequence). V shed 4 bases and J shed 5 bases, with 11 bases lying between them. This CDR3 is 13 amino acids long. Written as DNA, the CDR3 is TGCGCCAGCAGTGGGACGTATCGGGAGACCCAGTACTTC. It translates to CASSGTYRETQYF.

The J gene is TRBJ2-3, the V gene TRBV7-9, with 9 bases aligning to TRBD1. Germline-derived CDR1 and CDR2 are SEHNR and FQNEAQ (reference sequence). V was pared by 6 bases and J by 6 bases, with 16 bases of the junction left unmatched. This CDR3 comprises 17 residues. The CDR3 region is CASRHDKGQGKPDTQYF. CDR3 in DNA: TGTGCCAGCAGACACGACAAGGGACAGGGTAAACCCGATACGCAGTATTTT.

This clonotype occurred a few times. CDR3 nucleotides: TGTGCCAATTCCGGGGACAGGGTGGCTAGCGGGAGGGCCCCTAATGAGCAGTTCTTC. It is translated as CANSGDRVASGRAPNEQFF. The chain combines TRBV6-1 with TRBJ2-1, with TRBD2 matching 12 bases. J was trimmed by 7 bases and V by 10 bases; bases with no gene match: 23. Germline values: CDR1 MNHNS, CDR2 SASEGT. This CDR3 region has 19 residues.

This clonotype was seen only once. The V and J genes are TRBV20-1 and TRBJ2-3, with 9 bases aligning to TRBD2. Unmatched junction bases numbered 4, after V lost 4 bases and J lost 2 bases. CDR1 and CDR2 (germline): DFQATT, SNEGSKA (reference sequence). There are 14 residues in the CDR3. CDR3 sequence: CSAKREEATDTQYF. The DNA of the CDR3 is TGCAGTGCTAAGCGGGAGGAGGCCACAGATACGCAGTATTTT.

The V and J genes are TRBV20-1 and TRBJ2-1; a possible D gene is TRBD2 (6 bases). The assigned J gene may be wrong: the sequence end matches TRBJ2-7 better. CDR1 and CDR2 from the germline V gene are DFQATT and SNEGSKA (reference sequence). CDR3 length equals 12 residues. In nucleotides, the CDR3 is TGCAGTGCTAGGGCGGGGTACAATGAGCAGTACTTC. Amino acids: CSARAGYNEQYF.

The gene calls are TRBV12-3 or TRBV12-4 and TRBJ2-5, with TRBD2 matching over 11 bases. The CDR3 contains 16 residues. V gave up 5 bases and J gave up 2 bases; unmatched junction bases: 7. CDR3 sequence reads: CASSLLAGGGQETQYF. The CDR3 DNA reads TGTGCCAGCAGTCTCCTAGCGGGGGGAGGGCAAGAGACCCAGTACTTC.

This clonotype was counted between two and nine times. V gene TRBV7-9 combines with J gene TRBJ2-5; perhaps D is TRBD1 or TRBD2 (5 bases each). The CDR3 totals 14 residues. CDR1 SEHNR and CDR2 FQNEAQ come from the germline V gene (reference sequence). The V gene lost 8 bases and the J gene lost 3 bases, with 16 bases spanning the gap. DNA of the CDR3: TGTGCCAGCGAACTGGGGCTAGCAGAAGAGACCCAGTACTTC. This codes for CASELGLAEETQYF.

This clonotype was counted at least ten times. The chain joins TRBV20-1 to TRBJ1-1; possibly TRBD1 for D (6 bases). CDR3 length: 13 amino acids. V lost 6 bases to trimming and J lost 6 bases, with 17 bases between them. CDR1 and CDR2 (germline): DFQATT, SNEGSKA (reference sequence). The CDR3 protein is CSADTGFSAEAFF. CDR3 bases: TGCAGTGCAGACACAGGGTTCAGCGCTGAAGCTTTCTTT.

This clonotype was seen only a few times. The rearrangement joins TRBV6-2 or TRBV6-3 to TRBJ1-2; D gene ambiguous. The CDR3 length is 12 residues. Germline loops: CDR1 MNHEY, CDR2 SVGEGT. Trimming stripped 1 base from V and 7 bases from J, with 7 bases between. The CDR3 protein is CASSYLSTGYTF. CDR3 bases: TGTGCCAGCAGTTACTTGAGTACTGGCTACACCTTC.

The sample holds one count of this clonotype. Its ends do not fully match the called genes, so a read error is possible. This chain connects TRBV7-2 to TRBJ2-7, with 9 bases matching TRBD1. Germline lookup yields CDR1 SGHTA and CDR2 FQGNSA. The CDR3 has 15 amino acids. Here the CDR3 DNA reads TGTGCCAGCGGCTTAGGGGGACAGGGCTCCTACGAGCAGTACTTC. As protein: CASGLGGQGSYEQYF.

The V gene is TRBV25-1, the J gene TRBJ2-7; the D call may be TRBD1 or TRBD2 (5 bases each). V was clipped by 5 bases and J by 3 bases, with 11 bases between them. Germline CDR1 is MGHDK and CDR2 is SYGVNS. This CDR3 is built from 13 residues. As DNA, the CDR3 is TGTGCCAGCAGTTGGGGGTTTGTCTACGAGCAGTACTTC. It translates to CASSWGFVYEQYF.